Shown below are 22 T cell receptor beta chains from a single sample sequenced in a study of cytomegalovirus exposure and HLA in healthy donors. In the PCR, 60 Vbeta and 13 Jbeta primers were used. Libraries were prepared by immunoSEQ multiplex PCR; TCRdb keeps only in-frame clonotypes and omits some of them. This table holds over 100,000 clones, 70% to 80% found once. The specimen sequenced was PBMCs. Source of these receptors: a woman aged 40 to 49 in good health and CMV-seropositive.

CDR3 in DNA: TGTGCCAGCAGTGAAGGGGGACTTCCCCAGCATTTT. It translates to CASSEGGLPQHF. The chain links TRBV25-1 to TRBJ1-5, with a weak D call TRBD1 (5 bases). Germline V lookup: CDR1 MGHDK, CDR2 SYGVNS. The CDR3 spans 12 residues. Trimming cost V 2 bases and J 10 bases, with 9 bases left between them.

This clone has more than one count but fewer than ten. The rearrangement links TRBV29-1 to TRBJ1-1; 9 positions agree with TRBD1. Per germline, CDR1 SQVTM and CDR2 ANQGSEA. Trimming removed 6 bases from V and 4 bases from J; junction bases left unmatched: 6. This CDR3 has 13 amino acids. CDR3 in amino acids: CSVVDRGSTEAFF. CDR3 bases: TGCAGCGTGGTGGACAGGGGAAGCACTGAAGCTTTCTTT.

The chain recombines TRBV30 with TRBJ2-1, with 10 bases lining up with TRBD1. V trimming: 0 bases; J trimming: 4 bases; junction bases outside the gene matches: 15. Germline CDR1 reads GTSNPN; CDR2 reads SVGIG (reference sequence). CDR3 length equals 19 residues. CDR3 sequence reads: CAWSVMRDRGLQLYNEQFF. The CDR3 DNA sequence: TGTGCCTGGAGTGTAATGAGGGACAGGGGCCTCCAATTATACAATGAGCAGTTCTTC.

The chain combines TRBV5-1 with TRBJ2-7; 9 bases line up with TRBD1. J was trimmed by 4 bases and V by 4 bases; bases with no gene match: 6. Germline V gene sequence: CDR1 SGHRS, CDR2 YFSETQ. The CDR3 runs to 14 residues. The CDR3 DNA is TGCGCCAGCAGCCACAGGGACAGGGCATACGAGCAGTACTTC. Its protein product is CASSHRDRAYEQYF.

In DNA form, the CDR3 reads TGTGCCAGCAGCTCAACGAGTGGCGGCGAGCAGTACTTC. This gives the protein CASSSTSGGEQYF. The rearrangement links TRBV7-7 to TRBJ2-7; D is ambiguous. V lost 4 bases and J lost 6, with 13 bases in between. The length of the CDR3 is 13 residues. Germline V gene data show CDR1 as SSHAT and CDR2 as FNYEAQ (reference sequence).

The V call is TRBV10-3, the J call TRBJ2-1, with D maybe TRBD2 (7 bases). CDR1 is ENHRY and CDR2 is SYGVKD in the germline V gene. V gave up 6 bases and J gave up 2 bases, with 14 bases separating them. The CDR3 runs to 15 residues. CDR3 region: CAIRGMGGPYNEQFF. CDR3 DNA: TGTGCCATCAGAGGGATGGGGGGGCCCTACAATGAGCAGTTCTTC.

V usage is TRBV10-3 and J usage is TRBJ2-2; possibly TRBD2 for D (6 bases). This CDR3 is 14 amino acids long. CDR1 and CDR2 (germline): ENHRY, SYGVKD. Trimming left V 8 bases short and J 2 bases short, with 12 bases between. The CDR3 DNA reads as TGTGCCATCTCACCCGGGGGAAACACCGGGGAGCTGTTTTTT. Its translation is CAISPGGNTGELFF.

V gene TRBV29-1 combines with J gene TRBJ1-1; D unclear. Per germline, CDR1 SQVTM and CDR2 ANQGSEA. This CDR3 spans 12 amino acids. The V gene lost 4 bases and the J gene lost 7 bases, with 13 bases spanning the gap. CDR3 sequence (DNA): TGCAGCGTTGCCCCAGGCGAGGGTGAAGCTTTCTTT. Encoded protein: CSVAPGEGEAFF.

In its sample, this clone was seen once. Other DNA sequences from this sample encode an identical CDR3 as well. This rearrangement joins TRBV27 to TRBJ2-3; D not resolved. The V and J ends lost 3 bases and 0 bases respectively, with 4 bases between them. CDR3 length: 13 amino acids. CDR1 is MNHEY, CDR2 SMNVEV, per germline (reference sequence). In DNA, the CDR3 is TGTGCCAGCAGTTTCAGAAGCACAGATACGCAGTATTTT. Protein product: CASSFRSTDTQYF.

V gene TRBV13 combines with J gene TRBJ2-3; D ambiguous. V lost 5 bases to trimming and J lost 6 bases, with 9 bases between them. The CDR3 runs 12 residues. Germline V gene lookup returns CDR1 PRHDT and CDR2 FYEKMQ (reference sequence). The CDR3 loop is CASSPLRDTQYF. CDR3 nucleotide sequence: TGTGCCAGCAGCCCTTTGAGGGATACGCAGTATTTT.

The rearrangement links TRBV9 to TRBJ2-5; 9 nucleotides agree with TRBD2. J gave up 5 bases and V 9 bases, and 8 bases lay outside the gene matches. The CDR3 is 13 amino acids. Germline CDR1 reads SGDLS; CDR2 reads YYNGEE. The CDR3 reads CATGRGGAETQYF. Here the CDR3 DNA reads TGTGCCACTGGGCGCGGGGGGGCGGAGACCCAGTACTTC.

The chain employs TRBV6-5 and TRBJ2-2; no reliable D call. The CDR3 covers 13 residues. Trimming left V 0 bases short and J 5 bases short, with 4 bases between. The germline V gene encodes CDR1 MNHEY and CDR2 SVGAGI. The CDR3 bases are TGTGCCAGCAGTTACTCGAGGACCGGGGAGCTGTTTTTT. Its protein product is CASSYSRTGELFF.

The rearrangement joins TRBV4-1 to TRBJ1-4; 7 bases fit TRBD1. With 4 bases clipped from V and 4 bases from J, the junction kept 3 bases outside the gene matches. The length of the CDR3 is 14 residues. From germline, CDR1 is MGHRA and CDR2 YSYEKL. In DNA, the CDR3 is TGCGCCAGCAGCCCACAGGGGCTTAATGAAAAACTGTTTTTT. Its protein is CASSPQGLNEKLFF.

V gene TRBV5-4 combines with J gene TRBJ2-5, with D tentatively TRBD1 (6 bases). V dropped 4 bases and J dropped 2 bases, with 12 bases sitting between them. Germline CDR1 is SGHNT and CDR2 is YYREEE (reference sequence). The CDR3 totals 14 residues. The CDR3 reads CASSQQGSQETQYF. The DNA of the CDR3 is TGTGCCAGCAGCCAACAGGGCAGTCAAGAGACCCAGTACTTC.

The gene calls are TRBV4-2 and TRBJ1-4; 7 bases agree with TRBD1. Per the germline V gene, CDR1 is LGHNA and CDR2 is YNFKEQ. The CDR3 spans 14 residues. V dropped 4 bases and J dropped 7; count of bases not matched to a gene: 6. The CDR3 loop is CASSPQGLSEKLFF. The CDR3 bases are TGTGCCAGCAGCCCACAGGGGCTAAGTGAAAAACTGTTTTTT.

Here the CDR3 DNA reads TGTGCCTGGAGTGAACAGGGGGGTTTGCAGTACTTC. It specifies CAWSEQGGLQYF. The V and J genes are TRBV30 and TRBJ2-7; 8 bases match TRBD1. Germline assignment: CDR1 GTSNPN and CDR2 SVGIG (reference sequence). This CDR3 has 12 residues. The V and J ends lost 1 base and 9 bases, in that order; junction bases with no gene match: 5.

The chain couples TRBV11-2 to TRBJ1-2; the D is unclear. This CDR3 spans 13 amino acids. Looked up from germline, CDR1 is SGHAT and CDR2 is FQNNGV. Trimming took 5 bases from V and 6 from J, leaving 13 bases between them. CDR3 region: CASSILAGNGYTF. In DNA form, the CDR3 reads TGTGCCAGCAGCATCCTGGCGGGTAATGGCTACACCTTC.

The chain joins TRBV30 to TRBJ2-3, with TRBD2 as a possible D gene (5 bases). With 2 bases removed from V and 0 bases from J, the gap between germline ends came to 15 bases. CDR3 size: 16 residues. Germline values: CDR1 GTSNPN, CDR2 SVGIG (reference sequence). CDR3 protein: CAWSFSRTYSTDTQYF. Written as DNA, the CDR3 is TGTGCCTGGAGTTTCTCGAGGACTTATAGCACAGATACGCAGTATTTT.

The chain combines TRBV5-4 with TRBJ1-1, with TRBD1 identical over 7 bases. In germline, CDR1 is SGHNT, CDR2 YYREEE (reference sequence). CDR3 length: 15 amino acids. V shed 0 bases and J 6 bases; nucleotides not matched to a gene: 8. CDR3 nucleotide sequence: TGTGCCAGCAGCTTGGATCAGGGGGTGGTATCTGAAGCTTTCTTT. Its translation: CASSLDQGVVSEAFF.

The V call is TRBV9, the J call TRBJ1-3; 8 bases map to TRBD1. The CDR3 is 17 residues long. J gave up 3 bases and V 4 bases, and 12 bases lay outside the gene matches. Germline lookup yields CDR1 SGDLS and CDR2 YYNGEE. The DNA for the CDR3 is TGTGCCAGCAGCCGAGCTCGATCCAGGGGGCATGGAAACACCATATATTTT. This translates into CASSRARSRGHGNTIYF.

J is TRBJ1-6 and V is TRBV9; perhaps TRBD1 as D (5 bases). V dropped 4 bases and J dropped 7 bases, with 21 bases sitting between them. Looked up from germline, CDR1 is SGDLS and CDR2 is YYNGEE. The CDR3 has 17 residues. In nucleotides, the CDR3 is TGTGCCAGCAGCCCCGGGTTATCCGGGGGTGGGAATTCACCCCTCCACTTT. It codes for CASSPGLSGGGNSPLHF.

This chain joins TRBV5-1 and TRBJ2-2; the match to TRBD1 covers 7 bases. V lost 3 bases to trimming and J lost 5 bases; unmatched junction nucleotides: 10. This CDR3 has 16 residues. From germline, CDR1 is SGHRS and CDR2 YFSETQ. The CDR3 bases are TGCGCCAGCAGCTCAGGACAGGTCCTCGGGACCGGGGAGCTGTTTTTT. Translating it yields CASSSGQVLGTGELFF.